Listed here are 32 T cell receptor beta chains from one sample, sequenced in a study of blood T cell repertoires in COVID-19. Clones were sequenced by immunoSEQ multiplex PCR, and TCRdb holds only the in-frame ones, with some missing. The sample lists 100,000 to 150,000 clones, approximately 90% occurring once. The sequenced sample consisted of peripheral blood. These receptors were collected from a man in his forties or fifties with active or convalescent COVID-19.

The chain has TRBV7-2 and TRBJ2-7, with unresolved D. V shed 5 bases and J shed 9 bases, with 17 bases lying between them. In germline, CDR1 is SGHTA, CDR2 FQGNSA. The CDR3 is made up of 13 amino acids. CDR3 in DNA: TGTGCCAGCAGCGCCGAGGCATTGAACGGGCAGTACTTC. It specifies CASSAEALNGQYF.

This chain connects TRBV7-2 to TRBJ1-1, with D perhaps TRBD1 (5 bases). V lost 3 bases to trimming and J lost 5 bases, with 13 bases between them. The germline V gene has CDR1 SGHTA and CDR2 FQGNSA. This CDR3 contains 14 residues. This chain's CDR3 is CASSFRGYRTEAFF. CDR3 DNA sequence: TGTGCCAGCAGCTTCCGGGGGTATCGAACTGAAGCTTTCTTT.

CDR3 protein: CASSQDLDRVTEAFF. In nucleotides, the CDR3 is TGCGCCAGCAGCCAAGATCTGGACAGGGTGACTGAAGCTTTCTTT. The chain is built from TRBV4-1 and TRBJ1-1; 8 positions agree with TRBD1. The V gene's germline CDR1 is MGHRA and CDR2 YSYEKL. Trimming cost V 0 bases and J 5 bases; bases outside gene matches: 5. The CDR3 has 15 amino acids.

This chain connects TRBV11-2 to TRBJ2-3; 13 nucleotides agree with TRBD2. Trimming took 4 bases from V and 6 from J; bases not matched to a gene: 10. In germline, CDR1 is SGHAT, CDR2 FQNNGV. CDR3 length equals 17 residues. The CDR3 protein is CASSSIRTSGGPDTQYF. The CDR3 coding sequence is TGTGCCAGCAGCTCCATTAGGACTAGCGGGGGCCCCGATACGCAGTATTTT.

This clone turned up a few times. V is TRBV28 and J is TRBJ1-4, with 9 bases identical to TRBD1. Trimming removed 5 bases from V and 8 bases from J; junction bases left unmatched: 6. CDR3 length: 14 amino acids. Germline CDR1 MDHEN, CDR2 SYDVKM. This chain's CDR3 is CASSGTGLREKLFF. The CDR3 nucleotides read TGTGCCAGCAGTGGGACAGGGCTTAGAGAAAAACTGTTTTTT.

CDR3 nucleotide sequence: TGTGCCAGCAGTTACTCGGGCCACCCCACAGATACGCAGTATTTT. This encodes CASSYSGHPTDTQYF. This chain joins TRBV6-2 or TRBV6-3 and TRBJ2-3, with D uncertain. The germline CDR1 and CDR2 sequences are MNHEY and SVGEGT. The V end was cut by 0 bases, the J end by 2 bases, with 9 bases between. The CDR3 is 15 residues long.

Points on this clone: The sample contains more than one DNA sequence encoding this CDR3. The CDR3 DNA follows: TGCAGCGTTGATTCGGGGTATTCTGGAAACACCATATATTTT. As protein: CSVDSGYSGNTIYF. The rearrangement links TRBV29-1 to TRBJ1-3; no clear D. This CDR3 comprises 14 residues. The germline V gene has CDR1 SQVTM and CDR2 ANQGSEA. Trimming pared 3 bases from V and 1 base from J, leaving 10 bases between.

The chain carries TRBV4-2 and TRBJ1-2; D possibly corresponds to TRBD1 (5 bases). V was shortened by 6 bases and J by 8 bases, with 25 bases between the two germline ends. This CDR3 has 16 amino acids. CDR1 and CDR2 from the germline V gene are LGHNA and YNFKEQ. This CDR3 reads CASSEGEVLGQEGYTF. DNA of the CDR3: TGTGCCAGCAGTGAAGGGGAGGTACTAGGACAAGAGGGCTACACCTTC.

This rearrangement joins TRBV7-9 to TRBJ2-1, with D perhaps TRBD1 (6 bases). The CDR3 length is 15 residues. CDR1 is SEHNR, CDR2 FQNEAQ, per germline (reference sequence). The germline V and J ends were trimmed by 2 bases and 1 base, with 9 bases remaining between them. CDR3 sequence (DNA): TGTGCCAGCAGCTTATCGCAGGGGTCCTACAATGAGCAGTTCTTC. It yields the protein CASSLSQGSYNEQFF.

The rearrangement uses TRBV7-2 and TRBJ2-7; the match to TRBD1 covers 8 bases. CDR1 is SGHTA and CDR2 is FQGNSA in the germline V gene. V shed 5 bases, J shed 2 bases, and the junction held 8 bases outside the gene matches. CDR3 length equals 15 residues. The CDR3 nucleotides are TGTGCCAGCAGCCCCGACAGGGGAACGACCTACGAGCAGTACTTC. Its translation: CASSPDRGTTYEQYF.

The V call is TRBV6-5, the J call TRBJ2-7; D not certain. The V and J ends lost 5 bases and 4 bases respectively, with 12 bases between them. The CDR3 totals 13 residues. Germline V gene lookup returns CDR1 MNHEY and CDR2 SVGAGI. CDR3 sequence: CASSRDKNYEQYF. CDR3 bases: TGTGCCAGCAGTAGAGACAAAAATTACGAGCAGTACTTC.

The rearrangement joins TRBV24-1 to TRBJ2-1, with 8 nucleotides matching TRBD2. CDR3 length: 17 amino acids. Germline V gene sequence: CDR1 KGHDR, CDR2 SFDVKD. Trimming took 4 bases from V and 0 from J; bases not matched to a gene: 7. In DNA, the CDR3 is TGTGCCACCAGTGACCCCGGACTAGCCCCCTCCTACAATGAGCAGTTCTTC. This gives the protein CATSDPGLAPSYNEQFF.

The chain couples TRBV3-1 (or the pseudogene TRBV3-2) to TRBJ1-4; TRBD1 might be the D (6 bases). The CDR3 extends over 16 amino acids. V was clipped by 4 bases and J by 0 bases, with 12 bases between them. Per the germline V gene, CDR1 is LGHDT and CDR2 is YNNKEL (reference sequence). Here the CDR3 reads CASSRETGATNEKLFF. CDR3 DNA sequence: TGTGCCAGCAGCCGTGAGACAGGCGCAACTAATGAAAAACTGTTTTTT.

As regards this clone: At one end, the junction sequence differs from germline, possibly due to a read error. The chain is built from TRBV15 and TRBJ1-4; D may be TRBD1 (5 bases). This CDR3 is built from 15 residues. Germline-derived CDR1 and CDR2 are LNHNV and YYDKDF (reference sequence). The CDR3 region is CATSREGRGSEKLFF. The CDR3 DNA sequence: TGTGCCACCAGCCGAGAGGGGCGAGGTTCTGAAAAACTGTTTTTT.

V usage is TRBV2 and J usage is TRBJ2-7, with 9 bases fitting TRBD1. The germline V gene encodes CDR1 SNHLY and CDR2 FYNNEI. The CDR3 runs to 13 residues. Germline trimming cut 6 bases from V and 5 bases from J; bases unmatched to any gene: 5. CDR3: CASRLQGANEQYF. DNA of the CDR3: TGTGCCAGCAGATTACAGGGGGCTAACGAGCAGTACTTC. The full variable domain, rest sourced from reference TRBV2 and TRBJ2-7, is EPEVTQTPSHQVTQMGQEVILRCVPISNHLYFYWYRQILGQKVEFLVSFYNNEISEKSEIFDDQFSVERPDGSNFTLKIRSTKLEDSAMYFCASRLQGANEQYFGPGTRLTVT.

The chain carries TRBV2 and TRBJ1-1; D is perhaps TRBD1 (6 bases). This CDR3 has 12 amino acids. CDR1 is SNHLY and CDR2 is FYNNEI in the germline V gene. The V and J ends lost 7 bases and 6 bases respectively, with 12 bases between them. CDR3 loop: CASKQGFSEAFF. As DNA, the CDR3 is TGTGCCAGCAAACAGGGTTTTTCTGAAGCTTTCTTT.

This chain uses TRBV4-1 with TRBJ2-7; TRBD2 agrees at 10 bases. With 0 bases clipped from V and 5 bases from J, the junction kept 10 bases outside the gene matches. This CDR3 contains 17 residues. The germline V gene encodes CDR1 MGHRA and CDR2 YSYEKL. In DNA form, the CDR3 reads TGCGCCAGCAGCCAAGATCCGGGGCTAGCGGGAGTTGACGAGCAGTACTTC. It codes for CASSQDPGLAGVDEQYF.

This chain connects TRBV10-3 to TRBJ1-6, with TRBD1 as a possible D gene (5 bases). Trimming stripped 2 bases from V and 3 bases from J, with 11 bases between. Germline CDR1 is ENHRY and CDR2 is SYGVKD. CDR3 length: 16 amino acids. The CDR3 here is CAISEPWGGYNSPLHF. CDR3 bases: TGTGCCATCAGTGAGCCTTGGGGGGGCTATAATTCACCCCTCCACTTT.

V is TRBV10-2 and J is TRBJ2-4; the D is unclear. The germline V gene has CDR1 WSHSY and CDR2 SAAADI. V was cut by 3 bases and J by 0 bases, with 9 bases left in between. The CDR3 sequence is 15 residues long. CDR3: CASSDPRRAKNIQYF. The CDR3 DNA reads TGCGCCAGCAGTGACCCGAGAAGAGCCAAAAACATTCAGTACTTC.

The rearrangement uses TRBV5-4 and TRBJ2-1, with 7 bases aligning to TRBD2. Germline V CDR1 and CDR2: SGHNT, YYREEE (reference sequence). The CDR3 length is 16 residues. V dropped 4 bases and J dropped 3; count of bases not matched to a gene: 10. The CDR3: CASSRPAGDFYNEQFF. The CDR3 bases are TGTGCCAGCAGCCGCCCTGCGGGGGATTTCTACAATGAGCAGTTCTTC.

As DNA, the CDR3 is TGTGCCAGCAGGGGGACAGGGTCTAATGAAAAACTGTTTTTT. This gives the protein CASRGTGSNEKLFF. This chain links TRBV5-6 with TRBJ1-4, with TRBD1 identical over 9 bases. Germline-derived CDR1 and CDR2 are SGHDT and YYEEEE. This CDR3 spans 14 amino acids. Trimming removed 5 bases from V and 3 bases from J; junction bases left unmatched: 2.

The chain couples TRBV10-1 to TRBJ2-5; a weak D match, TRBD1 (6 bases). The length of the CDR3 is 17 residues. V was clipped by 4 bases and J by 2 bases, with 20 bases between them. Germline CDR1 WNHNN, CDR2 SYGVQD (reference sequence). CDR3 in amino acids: CASSVRTVWGLQETQYF. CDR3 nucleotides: TGCGCCAGCAGTGTCAGGACAGTATGGGGTTTACAAGAGACCCAGTACTTC.

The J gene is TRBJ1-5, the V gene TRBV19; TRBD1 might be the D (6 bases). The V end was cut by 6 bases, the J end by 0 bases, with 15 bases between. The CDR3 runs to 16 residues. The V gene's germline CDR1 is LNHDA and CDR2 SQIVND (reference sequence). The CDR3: CASSSKDRYSNQPQHF. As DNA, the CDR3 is TGTGCCAGTAGCTCTAAGGACAGATATAGCAATCAGCCCCAGCATTTT.

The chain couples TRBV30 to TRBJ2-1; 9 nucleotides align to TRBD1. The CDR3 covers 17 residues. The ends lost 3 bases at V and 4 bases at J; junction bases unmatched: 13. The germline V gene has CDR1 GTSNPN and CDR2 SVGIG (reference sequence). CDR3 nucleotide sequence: TGTGCCTGGAGACCGGACAGGGGACCTGGCAGGTACAATGAGCAGTTCTTC. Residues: CAWRPDRGPGRYNEQFF.

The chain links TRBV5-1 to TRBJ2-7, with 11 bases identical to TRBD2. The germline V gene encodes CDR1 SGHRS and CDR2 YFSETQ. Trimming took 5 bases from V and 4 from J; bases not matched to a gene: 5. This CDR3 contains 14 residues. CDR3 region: CASSPTSGSYEQYF. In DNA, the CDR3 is TGCGCCAGCAGTCCCACTAGCGGGAGTTACGAGCAGTACTTC.

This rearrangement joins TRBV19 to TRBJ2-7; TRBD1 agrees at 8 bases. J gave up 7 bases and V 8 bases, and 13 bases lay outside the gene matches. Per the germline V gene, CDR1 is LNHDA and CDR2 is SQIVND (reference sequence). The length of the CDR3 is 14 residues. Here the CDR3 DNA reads TGTGCCAGTTCTACCGACGGGACAGGTGTTGAGCAGTACTTC. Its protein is CASSTDGTGVEQYF.

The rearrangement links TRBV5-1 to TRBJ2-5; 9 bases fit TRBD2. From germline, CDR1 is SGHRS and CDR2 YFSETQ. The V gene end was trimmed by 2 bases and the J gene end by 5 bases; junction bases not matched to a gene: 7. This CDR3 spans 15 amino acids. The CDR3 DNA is TGCGCCAGCAGCTTTTTGGGACTAGCAGAGGAGACCCAGTACTTC. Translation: CASSFLGLAEETQYF. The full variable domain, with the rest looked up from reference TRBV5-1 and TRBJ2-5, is KAGVTQTPRYLIKTRGQQVTLSCSPISGHRSVSWYQQTPGQGLQFLFEYFSETQRNKGNFPGRFSGRQFSNSRSEMNVSTLELGDSALYLCASSFLGLAEETQYFGPGTRLLVL.

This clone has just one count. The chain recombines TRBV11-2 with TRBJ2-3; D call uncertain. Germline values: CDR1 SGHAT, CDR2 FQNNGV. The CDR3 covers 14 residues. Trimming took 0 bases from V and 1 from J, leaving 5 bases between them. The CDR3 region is CASSLDIGTDTQYF. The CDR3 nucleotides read TGTGCCAGCAGCTTAGACATAGGCACAGATACGCAGTATTTT. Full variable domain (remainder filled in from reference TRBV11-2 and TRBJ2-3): EAGVAQSPRYKIIEKRQSVAFWCNPISGHATLYWYQQILGQGPKLLIQFQNNGVVDDSQLPKDRFSAERLKGVDSTLKIQPAKLEDSAVYLCASSLDIGTDTQYFGPGTRLTVL.

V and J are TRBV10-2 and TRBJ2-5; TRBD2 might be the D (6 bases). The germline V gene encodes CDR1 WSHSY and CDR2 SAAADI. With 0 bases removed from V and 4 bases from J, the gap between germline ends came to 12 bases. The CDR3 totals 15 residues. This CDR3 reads CASSESIWRGETQYF. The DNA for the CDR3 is TGCGCCAGCAGTGAGTCTATATGGAGGGGAGAGACCCAGTACTTC.

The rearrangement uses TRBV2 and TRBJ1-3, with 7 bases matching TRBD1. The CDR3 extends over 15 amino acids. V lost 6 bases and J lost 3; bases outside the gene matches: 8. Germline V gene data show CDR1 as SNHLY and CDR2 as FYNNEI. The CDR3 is CASRKGTGVGNTIYF. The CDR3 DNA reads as TGTGCCAGCAGGAAAGGCACAGGGGTTGGAAACACCATATATTTT.

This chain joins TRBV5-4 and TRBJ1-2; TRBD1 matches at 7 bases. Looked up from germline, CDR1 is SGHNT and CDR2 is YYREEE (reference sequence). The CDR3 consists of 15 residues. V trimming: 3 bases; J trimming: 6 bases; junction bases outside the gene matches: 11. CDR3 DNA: TGTGCCAGCAGCTCGGGACAGAGTACAAAAAATGGCTACACCTTC. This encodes CASSSGQSTKNGYTF. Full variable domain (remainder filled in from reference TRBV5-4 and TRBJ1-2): ETGVTQSPTHLIKTRGQQVTLRCSSQSGHNTVSWYQQALGQGPQFIFQYYREEENGRGNFPPRFSGLQFPNYSSELNVNALELDDSALYLCASSSGQSTKNGYTFGSGTRLTVV.

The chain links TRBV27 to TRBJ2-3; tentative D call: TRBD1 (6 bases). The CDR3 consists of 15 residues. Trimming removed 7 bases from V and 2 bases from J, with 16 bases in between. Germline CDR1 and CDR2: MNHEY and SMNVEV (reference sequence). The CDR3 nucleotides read TGTGCCAGCACTTCACGACAGGCGTTCACAGATACGCAGTATTTT. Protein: CASTSRQAFTDTQYF.